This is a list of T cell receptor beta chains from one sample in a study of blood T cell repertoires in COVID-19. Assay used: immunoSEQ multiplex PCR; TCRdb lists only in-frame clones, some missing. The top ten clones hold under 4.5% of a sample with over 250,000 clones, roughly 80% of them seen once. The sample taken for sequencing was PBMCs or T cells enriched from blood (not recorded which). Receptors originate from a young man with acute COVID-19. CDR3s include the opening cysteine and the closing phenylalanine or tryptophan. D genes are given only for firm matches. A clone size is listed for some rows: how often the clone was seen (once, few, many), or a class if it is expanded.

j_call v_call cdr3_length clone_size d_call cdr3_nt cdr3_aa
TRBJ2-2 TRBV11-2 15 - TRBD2 TGTGCCAGCAGCTTACTAGCGGGGAACACCGGGGAGCTGTTTTTT CASSLLAGNTGELFF
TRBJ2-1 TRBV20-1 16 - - TGCAGTGCTAGTAGTTGGGCCAGGATGGCCGACAATGAGCAGTTCTTC CSASSWARMADNEQFF
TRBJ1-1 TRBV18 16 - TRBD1 TGTGCCAGCTCACGAGGGACAGGGGGCGCGATGACTGAAGCTTTCTTT CASSRGTGGAMTEAFF
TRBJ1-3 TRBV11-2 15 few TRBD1 TGTGCCAGCAGCGACCGGACAGGGGAAGGAAACACCATATATTTT CASSDRTGEGNTIYF
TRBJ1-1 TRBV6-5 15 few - TGTGCCAGCAGTTACACGGGACACCAGAACACTGAAGCTTTCTTT CASSYTGHQNTEAFF
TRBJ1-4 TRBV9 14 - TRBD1 TGTGCCAGCAGCGGCAGGGGGCTTGGTGAAAAACTGTTTTTT CASSGRGLGEKLFF
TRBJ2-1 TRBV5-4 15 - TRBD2 TGTGCCAGCACCCCCGGGGGAGGGATCTACAATGAGCAGTTCTTC CASTPGGGIYNEQFF
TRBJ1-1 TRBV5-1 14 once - TGTGCCAGCAGCCTATGGACATTGAACACTGAAGCTTTCTTT CASSLWTLNTEAFF
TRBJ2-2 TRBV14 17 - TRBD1 TGTGCCAGCAGCCTCGGACCGGTTACAGGGGTCACCGGGGAGCTGTTTTTT CASSLGPVTGVTGELFF
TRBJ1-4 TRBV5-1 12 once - TGCGCCAGCAGTGGACAGAATGAAAAACTGTTTTTT CASSGQNEKLFF
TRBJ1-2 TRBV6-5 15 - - TGTGCCAGCAGCCCCATGATCTTAGCTAACTATGGCTACACCTTC CASSPMILANYGYTF
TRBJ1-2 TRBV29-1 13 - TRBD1 TGCAGCGTTGAGGGACAGGGGGCCCGCGGCTACACCTTC CSVEGQGARGYTF
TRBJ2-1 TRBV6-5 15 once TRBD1 TGTGCCAGCAGCCACAGGGGCGCGGTACGAGATGAGCAGTTCTTC CASSHRGAVRDEQFF
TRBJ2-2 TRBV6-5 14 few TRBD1 TGTGCCAGCAGGTCACAGGGGGCCACCGGGGAGCTGTTTTTT CASRSQGATGELFF
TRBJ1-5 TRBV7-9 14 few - TGTGCCAGCAGCATAGGACAGAGCAATCAGCCCCAGCATTTT CASSIGQSNQPQHF
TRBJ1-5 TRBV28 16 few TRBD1 TGTGCCAGCAGCAAAAGGACAGGGCGGTACAATCAGCCCCAGCATTTT CASSKRTGRYNQPQHF
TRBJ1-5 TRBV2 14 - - TGTGCCAGCACCCTTTATCTGAGCAATCAGCCCCAGCATTTT CASTLYLSNQPQHF
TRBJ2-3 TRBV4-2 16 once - TGTGCCAGCAGCCAAGAAGTGGCTCCGCGCACAGATACGCAGTATTTT CASSQEVAPRTDTQYF
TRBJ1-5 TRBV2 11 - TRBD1 TGTGCCAGCAGTTGGACAGGGCCCCAGCATTTT CASSWTGPQHF
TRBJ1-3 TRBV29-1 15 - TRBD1 TGCAGCGTTGTTCTACCAGGGGGGATTGGAAACACCATATATTTT CSVVLPGGIGNTIYF
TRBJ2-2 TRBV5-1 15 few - TGCGCCAGCAGCTACGCCGGGACAAGGACCGGGGAGCTGTTTTTT CASSYAGTRTGELFF
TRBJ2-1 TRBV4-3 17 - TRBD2 TGCGCCAGCAGCCAAGATTTCGGACCTAGCGGCTACAATGAGCAGTTCTTC CASSQDFGPSGYNEQFF
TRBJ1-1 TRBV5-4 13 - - TGTGCCAGCAGTCCCCGCGCAGGGATAGAAGCTTTCTTT CASSPRAGIEAFF
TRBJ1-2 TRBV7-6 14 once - TGTGCCAGCAGCTTAGGAGGCGCCGAATATGGCTACACCTTC CASSLGGAEYGYTF
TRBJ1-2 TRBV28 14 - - TGTGCCAGCTGTTATTCGGGTTCCAACTATGGCTACACCTTC CASCYSGSNYGYTF
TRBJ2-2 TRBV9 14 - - TGTGCCAGCAGGGAGACAGTGAACACCGGGGAGCTGTTTTTT CASRETVNTGELFF
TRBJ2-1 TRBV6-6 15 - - TGTGCCAGCAGTTACCCCGGGACAAGCTACAATGAGCAGTTCTTC CASSYPGTSYNEQFF
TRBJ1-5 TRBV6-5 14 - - TGTGCCAGCAGTTACGGAGGGGTCAATCAGCCCCAGCATTTT CASSYGGVNQPQHF
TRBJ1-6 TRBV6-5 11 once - TGTGCCAGCCAGGGGAATTCACCCCTCCACTTT CASQGNSPLHF
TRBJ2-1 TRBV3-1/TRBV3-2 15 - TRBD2 TGTGCCAGCAGCCAATCGGTAGCGGGATCCAATGAGCAGTTCTTC CASSQSVAGSNEQFF
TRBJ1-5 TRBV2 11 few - TGTGCCAGCAGTGGTCTAGGGCCCCAGCATTTT CASSGLGPQHF
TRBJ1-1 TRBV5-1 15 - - TGCGCCAGCAGCTTGTTAGGGGGGGCGAGCACTGAAGCTTTCTTT CASSLLGGASTEAFF
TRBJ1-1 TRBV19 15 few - TGTGCCAGTAGTATAGGAATGGCGGGACGGACTGAAGCTTTCTTT CASSIGMAGRTEAFF
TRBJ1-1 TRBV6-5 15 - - TGTGCCAGCGAAAGGGGGGGCCTCAGGGACACTGAAGCTTTCTTT CASERGGLRDTEAFF
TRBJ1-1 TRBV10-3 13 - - TGTGCCATCAGTCCTAATTCCAACACTGAAGCTTTCTTT CAISPNSNTEAFF
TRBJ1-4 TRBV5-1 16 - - TGTGCCAGCAGCTTCGGGGGTCGGGCCGGTAATGAAAAACTGTTTTTT CASSFGGRAGNEKLFF
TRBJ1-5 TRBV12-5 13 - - TGTGCTAGTGGTTTCGGGGTCAATCAGCCCCAGCATTTT CASGFGVNQPQHF
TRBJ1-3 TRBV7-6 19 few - TGTGCCAGCAGCTTAGAGGCATTTTCGAGGATGAGCTCTGGAAACACCATATATTTT CASSLEAFSRMSSGNTIYF
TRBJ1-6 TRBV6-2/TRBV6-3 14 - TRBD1 TGTGCCAGCAGTTACCGACAGGGGGTTTCACCCCTCCACTTT CASSYRQGVSPLHF
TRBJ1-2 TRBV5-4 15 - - TGTGCCAGCAGTTCGGGAGGGCGGCAGAACTATGGCTACACCTTC CASSSGGRQNYGYTF
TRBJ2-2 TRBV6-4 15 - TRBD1 TGTGCCAGCAGTGGAGGACAGGAGAACACCGGGGAGCTGTTTTTT CASSGGQENTGELFF
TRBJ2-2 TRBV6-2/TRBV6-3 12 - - TGTGCCAGCAGCCGAGGGGGCGGGGAGCTGTTTTTT CASSRGGGELFF